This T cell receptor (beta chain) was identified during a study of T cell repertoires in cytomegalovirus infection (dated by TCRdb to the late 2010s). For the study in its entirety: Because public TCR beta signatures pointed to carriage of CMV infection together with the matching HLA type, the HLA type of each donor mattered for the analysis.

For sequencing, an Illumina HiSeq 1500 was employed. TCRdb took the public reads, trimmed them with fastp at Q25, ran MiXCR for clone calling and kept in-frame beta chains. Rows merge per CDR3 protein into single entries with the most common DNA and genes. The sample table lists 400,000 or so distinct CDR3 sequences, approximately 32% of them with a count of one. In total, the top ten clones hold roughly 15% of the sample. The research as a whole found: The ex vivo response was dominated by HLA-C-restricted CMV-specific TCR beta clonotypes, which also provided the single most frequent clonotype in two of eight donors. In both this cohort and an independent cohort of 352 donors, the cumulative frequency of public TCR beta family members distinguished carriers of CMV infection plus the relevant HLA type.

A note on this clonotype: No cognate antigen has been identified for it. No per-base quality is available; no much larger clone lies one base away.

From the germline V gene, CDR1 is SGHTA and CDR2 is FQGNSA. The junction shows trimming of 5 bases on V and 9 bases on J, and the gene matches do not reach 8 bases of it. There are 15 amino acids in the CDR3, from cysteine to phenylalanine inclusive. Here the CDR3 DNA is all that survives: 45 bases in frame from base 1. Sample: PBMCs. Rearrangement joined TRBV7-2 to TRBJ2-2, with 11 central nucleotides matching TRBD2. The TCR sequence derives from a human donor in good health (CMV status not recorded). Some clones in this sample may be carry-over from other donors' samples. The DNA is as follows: TGTGCCAGCAGCCTTAGCGGGGGGGCTGGCTGGGAGCTGTTTTTT. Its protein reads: CASSLSGGAGWELFF. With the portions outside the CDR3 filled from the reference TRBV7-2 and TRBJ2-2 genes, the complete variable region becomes GAGVSQSPSNKVTEKGKDVELRCDPISGHTALYWYRQSLGQGLEFLIYFQGNSAPDKSGLPSDRFSAERTGGSVSTLTIQRTQQEDSAVYLCASSLSGGAGWELFFGEGSRLTVL.